Below, 18 T cell receptor beta chains from the same sample are listed, as sequenced in a study of T cells in women clearing cervical HPV infection. Profiled with immunoSEQ multiplex PCR; TCRdb holds only in-frame clones, not every one. The table counts about 48,000 clones; 1.5% to 2% lies in the top ten. What was sequenced was blood buffy coat. The receptors were sampled from a woman aged 18-70 years with a cervical HPV16 infection that either progressed to CIN3+ or cleared (not recorded which).

Remarks on this clone: The sequence runs out 3 residues before the end of the CDR3; the remainder is reconstructed from the germline J gene. The rearrangement uses TRBV28 and TRBJ1-5; a possible D gene is TRBD1 (6 bases). Germline assignment: CDR1 MDHEN and CDR2 SYDVKM. V lost 2 bases and J 4 bases, leaving 15 bases between the germline ends. The CDR3 runs 16 residues. The sequenced CDR3 bases are TGTGCCAGCAGTTTACGGGCAGGGGTACTGAATCAGCCC. Amino acids: CASSLRAGVLNQP. The whole CDR3 is CASSLRAGVLNQPQHF.

CDR3 residues: CASSQGQGLGGTDTQYF. The part of the CDR3 DNA that was read is TGTGCCAGCAGCCAAGGACAAGGACTAGGGGGGACAGATACG. V is TRBV4-2 and J is TRBJ2-3, with a tentative D call TRBD2 (7 bases). Sequencing ends 3 residues short of the CDR3 end; the germline J gene provides the rest. There are 17 residues in the CDR3. Germline CDR1 is LGHNA and CDR2 is YNFKEQ. The V end lost 1 base, the J end lost 3 bases, and 17 bases lay between the germline ends.

With respect to this clone: The read ends 3 residues shy of where the CDR3 ends; the end is completed using the germline J gene. The chain uses TRBV18 and TRBJ1-1; D is perhaps TRBD1 (5 bases). The CDR3 has 15 residues. Germline V gene data show CDR1 as KGHSH and CDR2 as LQKENI. The V end lost 0 bases, the J end lost 1 base, and 9 bases lay between the germline ends. CDR3 bases read: TGTGCCAGCTCACCACCGGAGGGGTCGAACACTGAA. It encodes CASSPPEGSNTE. The whole CDR3 is CASSPPEGSNTEAFF.

A remark on this clone: The observed sequence ends 3 residues before the CDR3 terminus, with the missing tail filled in from the germline J gene. V gene TRBV19 combines with J gene TRBJ2-6; TRBD1 is a possible D gene (5 bases). Germline V CDR1 and CDR2: LNHDA, SQIVND (reference sequence). The CDR3 length is 17 residues. The V and J ends lost 3 bases and 2 bases respectively, with 14 bases between them. CDR3 sequence reads: CASSILTGQPGANVLTF. The covered CDR3 bases are TGTGCCAGTAGTATTTTAACAGGTCAACCTGGGGCCAACGTC.

Turning to this clone: The read terminates 3 residues ahead of where the CDR3 ends, so the germline J gene completes it. The chain recombines TRBV19 with TRBJ1-4; D gene unclear. With 4 bases removed from V and 4 bases from J, the gap between germline ends came to 7 bases. CDR3 size: 13 residues. Germline-derived CDR1 and CDR2 are LNHDA and SQIVND (reference sequence). The chain's CDR3 is CASSKGSNEKLFF. Partial CDR3 DNA: TGTGCCAGTAGTAAGGGCAGTAATGAAAAA.

The part of the CDR3 DNA that was read is TGTGCCAGCGCCCGGGACACCCGGGCAGATACG. Protein: CASARDTRADT. The whole CDR3 protein is CASARDTRADTQYF. The chain joins TRBV12-3 or TRBV12-4 to TRBJ2-3; D might be TRBD1 (6 bases). The read terminates 3 residues ahead of where the CDR3 ends, so the germline J gene completes it. V was shortened by 8 bases and J by 4 bases, with 16 bases between the two germline ends. CDR3 length equals 14 residues.

Concerning this clone itself: Read coverage stops 3 residues before the CDR3 terminus; the germline J gene supplies the remainder. The chain has TRBV19 and TRBJ2-3; no clear D. This CDR3 has 14 residues. Trimming removed 7 bases at V and 4 bases at J, with 15 bases between. CDR1 is LNHDA, CDR2 SQIVND, per germline (reference sequence). The CDR3 bases that were read are TGTGCCAGTAAGGGTGGCTCTGGATCAGATACG. Residues: CASKGGSGSDT. The CDR3, in full, reads CASKGGSGSDTQYF.

Worth noting for this clone: The observed sequence ends 3 residues before the CDR3 terminus, with the missing tail filled in from the germline J gene. The chain links TRBV7-2 to TRBJ2-5, with no clear D. This CDR3 spans 13 amino acids. V gave up 1 base and J gave up 5 bases, with 8 bases separating them. Germline V gives CDR1 SGHTA, CDR2 FQGNSA. Partial CDR3 DNA: TGTGCCAGCAGCTTAGTTAAAGGGGAGACC. Translation gives CASSLVKGET. The full-length CDR3 reads as CASSLVKGETQYF.

To note about this clone: The sequenced fragment ends 3 residues before the CDR3 boundary, so the rest is inferred from the germline J gene. The gene calls are TRBV20-1 and TRBJ2-4, with TRBD1 as a possible D gene (6 bases). CDR1 and CDR2 from the germline V gene are DFQATT and SNEGSKA (reference sequence). Trimming stripped 1 base from V and 2 bases from J, with 12 bases between. The CDR3 contains 15 residues. The sequenced part of the CDR3 DNA is TGCAGTGCTAGAGTAGGCAGGGGCTCCAAAAACATT. It encodes CSARVGRGSKNI. From start to end, the CDR3 is CSARVGRGSKNIQYF.

As to this clone: The CDR3 end falls 3 residues outside the read, so it is completed with the germline J gene. This chain joins TRBV13 and TRBJ2-7; 7 bases match TRBD2. The V and J ends lost 2 bases and 0 bases, in that order; junction bases with no gene match: 1. The CDR3 covers 14 residues. The germline CDR1 and CDR2 sequences are PRHDT and FYEKMQ (reference sequence). The CDR3 protein is CASSLPGGSYEQYF. Partial CDR3 DNA: TGTGCCAGCAGCTTACCGGGGGGCTCCTACGAG.

Comments on this clone: The CDR3 is cut off 3 residues early in the read; its end comes from the germline J gene. This rearrangement joins TRBV20-1 to TRBJ2-7, with 7 bases matching TRBD1. The J segment lost 1 base and the V segment lost 3 bases, leaving 9 bases of the junction unmatched. Germline assignment: CDR1 DFQATT and CDR2 SNEGSKA (reference sequence). The CDR3 extends over 15 amino acids. The CDR3 bases that were read are TGCAGTGCTAGTCGCTTGCAGACAGGGTCCTACGAG. Translating gives CSASRLQTGSYE. The CDR3 reads in full as CSASRLQTGSYEQYF.

Details on this clone: The CDR3 extends 3 residues past the end of the read, so its final part is completed from the germline J gene. The chain is built from TRBV28 and TRBJ2-7; 8 bases fit TRBD2. The V and J ends lost 2 bases and 4 bases, in that order; junction bases with no gene match: 7. This CDR3 comprises 15 residues. Germline CDR1 reads MDHEN; CDR2 reads SYDVKM. The CDR3 reads CASSLEPGLGYEQYF. The sequenced CDR3 bases are TGTGCCAGCAGTTTAGAGCCGGGACTAGGATACGAG.

On this clone itself: The read ends 3 residues shy of where the CDR3 ends; the end is completed using the germline J gene. This chain joins TRBV7-3 and TRBJ2-1, with 12 bases that match TRBD2. CDR3 length: 18 amino acids. The germline V gene encodes CDR1 SGHTA and CDR2 FQGTGA. The trim removed 7 bases at V and 4 bases at J, leaving 14 bases unmatched. The chain's CDR3 is CASTVKLAGGLGYNEQFF. CDR3 bases read: TGTGCCAGCACCGTAAAGCTAGCGGGGGGGCTTGGTTACAATGAG.

A word on this clone: The missing CDR3 end, 3 residues past where the read stops, is filled in from the germline J gene. V is TRBV2 and J is TRBJ1-1; no definite D call. CDR3 length: 12 amino acids. Trimming removed 3 bases from V and 5 bases from J, with 7 bases in between. From germline, CDR1 is SNHLY and CDR2 FYNNEI. Partial CDR3 DNA: TGTGCCAGCAGTGATTTAGGGACTGAA. It is translated as CASSDLGTE. The full CDR3 protein reads CASSDLGTEAFF.

As concerns this clone: The read ends 3 residues early relative to the CDR3; the germline J gene fills the gap. This sequence joins TRBV18 and TRBJ1-5, with TRBD1 matching over 9 bases. This CDR3 region has 14 residues. The germline V gene encodes CDR1 KGHSH and CDR2 LQKENI. J was trimmed by 4 bases and V by 4 bases; bases with no gene match: 2. This CDR3 reads CASSRDRENQPQHF. Incomplete CDR3 DNA: TGTGCCAGCTCACGGGACAGGGAAAATCAGCCC.

With regard to this clone: Sequencing ends 3 residues short of the CDR3 end; the germline J gene provides the rest. The genes are TRBV20-1 and TRBJ1-2, with 8 bases aligning to TRBD1. Germline CDR1 is DFQATT and CDR2 is SNEGSKA (reference sequence). There are 14 residues in the CDR3. V gave up 0 bases and J gave up 7 bases; unmatched junction bases: 7. CDR3 DNA, as far as it was read: TGCAGTGCTAGAGAGCCAGGGGGCGAACTTGGC. Translation: CSAREPGGELG. The full CDR3 protein is CSAREPGGELGYTF.

As regards this clone: The read is 3 residues too short to cover the CDR3 end, so that end is filled in from the germline J gene. The J gene is TRBJ2-1, the V gene TRBV19; D is possibly TRBD1 or TRBD2 (5 bases each). Deletions cut 6 bases from V and 9 bases from J, with 21 bases between. Germline-derived CDR1 and CDR2 are LNHDA and SQIVND (reference sequence). This CDR3 comprises 15 residues. CDR3 region: CASSWKRGPLSEQFF. The sequenced part of the CDR3 DNA is TGTGCCAGTAGCTGGAAGAGGGGCCCCCTGAGTGAG.

Worth noting for this clone: Coverage ceases 3 residues before the CDR3 finishes, and the germline J gene fills in the end. The rearrangement links TRBV7-9 to TRBJ1-6; 8 nucleotides line up with TRBD1. CDR3 length: 15 amino acids. V trimming: 6 bases; J trimming: 6 bases; junction bases outside the gene matches: 7. Germline V gives CDR1 SEHNR, CDR2 FQNEAQ (reference sequence). The DNA read from the CDR3 is TGTGCCAGCAGTTCCCAGGGGGCGGTTAATTCACCC. Protein: CASSSQGAVNSP. The whole CDR3 protein is CASSSQGAVNSPLHF.